The T cell receptor beta chain described here comes from a study of T cell clonality in common variable immunodeficiency. Sequencing was performed with immunoSEQ multiplex PCR; in TCRdb, only in-frame clones are kept and a portion is missing. The data show about 32,000 clones, with none appearing a single time. With 11 bases removed from V and 3 bases from J, the gap between germline ends came to 30 bases. The CDR3 contains 18 residues. Germline CDR1 reads LNHDA; CDR2 reads SQIVND (reference sequence). Many counts were recorded for this clone. The CDR3 end is not reached by the read, which stops 3 residues before it; the germline J gene fills it in.

The sample consisted of peripheral blood mononuclear cells. This TCR derives from a person aged 18-70 years in good health. J is TRBJ2-3 and V is TRBV19; TRBD2 is a possible D gene (5 bases). CDR3 amino acids: CAYLGEAPGWRRTDTQYF. CDR3 bases read: TGTGCCTATCTGGGTGAGGCTCCGGGGTGGAGACGAACAGATACG.